These T cell receptor beta chains were read from a single sample in a study of T cell responses to AZD1222 COVID-19 vaccine. Repertoires were generated with immunoSEQ multiplex PCR, while TCRdb's copy carries only in-frame clones and drops some. The sample shows about 110,000 clones, over 85% of them seen only once. The source material was peripheral blood, sampled on day 0 of AZD1222 vaccination. The receptors shown here come from an adult in good health. Both conserved end residues are part of each CDR3. The D gene is left open where the match is weak. For some rows the clone size is stated as once, few or many, or as a class when expanded; others skip it.

v_gene	abundance	j_gene	d_gene	CDR3nt	CDR3aa
TRBV19	.	TRBJ1-2	.	TGTGCCAGTAGTATACCGGCCGCTCTAGGCTACACCTTC	CASSIPAALGYTF
TRBV10-2	.	TRBJ2-7	.	TGCGCCAGCTACTTTGGCAGGGGCGGAAACGAGCAGTACTTC	CASYFGRGGNEQYF
TRBV2	.	TRBJ2-7	.	TGTGCCAGCAGTGAAGCGCGCGGAGGGGATGGGGCCTACGAGCAGTACTTC	CASSEARGGDGAYEQYF
TRBV11-2	.	TRBJ2-5	TRBD2	TGTGCCAGCAGCCCCGGGGGGGGGAATCAAGAGACCCAGTACTTC	CASSPGGGNQETQYF
TRBV6-6	.	TRBJ1-1	.	TGTGCCAGCAGTTTGACCGGGAGGATGAACACTGAAGCTTTCTTT	CASSLTGRMNTEAFF
TRBV6-7	.	TRBJ1-1	TRBD1	TGTGCCAGCAGCCGAAACACAGGGGTCCCTGAAGCTTTCTTT	CASSRNTGVPEAFF
TRBV19	.	TRBJ1-3	.	TGTGCCAGTAGTCGATCCCTGGGCGGAAACACCATATATTTT	CASSRSLGGNTIYF
TRBV3-1/TRBV3-2	.	TRBJ1-3	.	TGTGCCAGCAGTCTGGAATTGCGGGACATCAACACCATATATTTT	CASSLELRDINTIYF
TRBV1	.	TRBJ2-2	.	TGCACCAGCAGCCAAGATTATAGGTCCGGGGAGCTGTTTTTT	CTSSQDYRSGELFF
TRBV7-2	.	TRBJ2-1	.	TGTGCCAGCAGCCTTGGACACCTCAATTACAATGAGCAGTTCTTC	CASSLGHLNYNEQFF
TRBV7-9	.	TRBJ1-2	.	TGTGCCAGCAGCTTAACCTCCGGGGTAGCGGGTGGCTACACCTTC	CASSLTSGVAGGYTF
TRBV10-2	.	TRBJ2-1	TRBD1	TGCGCCAGCAGTGGGACATCGGGGACAGGGTCTGGCTACAATGAGCAGTTCTTC	CASSGTSGTGSGYNEQFF
TRBV30	.	TRBJ1-4	.	TGTGCCTGGAAGAAAGACCCCCGGACTGAAAAACTGTTTTTT	CAWKKDPRTEKLFF
TRBV18	.	TRBJ1-6	TRBD1	TGTGCCAGCCACCGGAATTTGGGACAGACTAATTCACCCCTCCACTTT	CASHRNLGQTNSPLHF
TRBV30	.	TRBJ1-2	.	TGTGCCTCACATCTACAGGGCTTGAAGATTGGCTACACCTTC	CASHLQGLKIGYTF
TRBV19	.	TRBJ1-1	.	TGTGCCAGTAGTATAGCGGGAGGGAACACTGAAGCTTTCTTT	CASSIAGGNTEAFF
TRBV20-1	.	TRBJ2-2	.	TGCAGTGCCCTAGGGACAGGGGAGCTGTTTTTT	CSALGTGELFF
TRBV4-1	.	TRBJ2-7	TRBD1	TGCGCCAGCAGCCAGGGGACAGGGCGCTCCTACGAGCAGTACTTC	CASSQGTGRSYEQYF
TRBV19	once	TRBJ2-7	.	TGTGCCAGTAGTATAGGAGGGAACAGGAGGACCGAGCAGTACTTC	CASSIGGNRRTEQYF
TRBV28	.	TRBJ2-3	.	TGTGCCAGCACCACGATGGGGGGGGCAAGCACAGATACGCAGTATTTT	CASTTMGGASTDTQYF
TRBV27	.	TRBJ2-7	TRBD2	TGTGCCAGCAGTTATAGCGGGGGGGCCCCCGAGCAGTACTTC	CASSYSGGAPEQYF
TRBV5-1	.	TRBJ1-6	.	TGCGCCAGCAGCCGGGCTGGGGGATCGAATTCACCCCTCCACTTT	CASSRAGGSNSPLHF
TRBV28	.	TRBJ1-2	.	TGTGCCAGCAGTTTATCGTCTCCAAACTATGGCTACACCTTC	CASSLSSPNYGYTF
TRBV11-2	.	TRBJ1-2	.	TGTGCCAGCAGCTTTCGGGGATATGGCTACACCTTC	CASSFRGYGYTF
TRBV14	.	TRBJ1-2	TRBD1	TGTGCCAGCAGCCCTGACAGGGTGGGATATGGCTACACCTTC	CASSPDRVGYGYTF
TRBV3-1/TRBV3-2	.	TRBJ1-2	.	TGTGCCAGCAGCCCGGATGGGGATGGCTATGGCTACACCTTC	CASSPDGDGYGYTF
TRBV28	.	TRBJ2-7	TRBD1	TGTGCCAGCAGTTTATGGGGACAGGGGTCGTACGAGCAGTACTTC	CASSLWGQGSYEQYF
TRBV14	.	TRBJ2-7	TRBD1	TGTGCCAGCAGCTCCGGGACAGGGGCAACCTACGAGCAGTACTTC	CASSSGTGATYEQYF
TRBV12-3/TRBV12-4	.	TRBJ1-1	.	TGTGCCAGCAGTTTTTGGGGGAACACTGAAGCTTTCTTT	CASSFWGNTEAFF
TRBV11-2	.	TRBJ1-1	TRBD1	TGTGCCAGCAGCTTATTGACAGGGGGCGCGGGGACTGAAGCTTTCTTT	CASSLLTGGAGTEAFF
TRBV28	.	TRBJ1-4	TRBD1	TGTGCCAGCAGTCCCCCAGGGGGGGGTAATGAAAAACTGTTTTTT	CASSPPGGGNEKLFF
TRBV4-3	once	TRBJ2-3	.	TGCGCCAGCAGCCAAGGCGGGGTCGAGGCAGATACGCAGTATTTT	CASSQGGVEADTQYF
TRBV30	.	TRBJ1-1	.	TGTGCCTGGAGTGTATACATGAACACTGAAGCTTTCTTT	CAWSVYMNTEAFF
TRBV12-3/TRBV12-4	many	TRBJ1-2	TRBD1	TGTGCCAGCAGTGGACAGGGTTATGGCTACACCTTC	CASSGQGYGYTF
TRBV10-3	.	TRBJ1-4	TRBD1	TGTGCCATCAGTCGGGGGGACAGGGGGCGCGAAAAACTGTTTTTT	CAISRGDRGREKLFF
TRBV19	.	TRBJ1-6	.	TGTGCCAGTAGTGTCGTTGGGAGCTCCTATAATTCACCCCTCCACTTT	CASSVVGSSYNSPLHF
TRBV3-1/TRBV3-2	.	TRBJ1-1	.	TGTGCCAGCAGCCCGGGACAACTAAACACTGAAGCTTTCTTT	CASSPGQLNTEAFF